This T cell receptor (beta chain) was obtained from a study of blood T cell repertoires in COVID-19. The germline V and J ends were trimmed by 6 bases and 9 bases, with 12 bases remaining between them. The CDR3 runs to 12 residues. Germline V gives CDR1 WSHSY, CDR2 SAAADI. Measured with immunoSEQ multiplex PCR; TCRdb has only the in-frame clones, and not every one. The sample lists a few hundred thousand clones, 75% to 90% occurring once. Researchers sorted participants into cohorts using their self-reported clinical history. The TCR originated in a man aged 30 to 45 who had recovered from COVID-19. The source material was PBMCs or T cells enriched from blood (not recorded which). The chain employs TRBV10-2 and TRBJ2-1; D uncertain. The CDR3 DNA reads TGCGCCAGCAGCCCACTTCCCCCTGAGCAGTTCTTC. It is translated as CASSPLPPEQFF.